The entry below gives a single T cell receptor (beta chain) sequence along with its context. Its antigen remains unidentified. This CDR3 is built from 14 residues. Germline V lookup: CDR1 MGHRA, CDR2 YSYEKL. This record belongs to a study of radiotherapy plus CTLA-4 blockade in lung cancer. Study conclusions and caveats: It was early blood T cell clone dynamics, with interferon-beta, that reportedly best predicted response.

TCRdb's copy holds only in-frame clones and misses some; the assay was immunoSEQ multiplex PCR. The sample includes some 110,000 clones, 70% to 90% seen only once; the top ten take 2% to 3%. The TCR was taken from a human donor with non-small cell lung cancer that progressed on radiotherapy plus ipilimumab. Some clones in this sample may be carry-over from other donors' samples. The chain is built from TRBV4-1 and TRBJ2-5; D is perhaps TRBD2 (5 bases). The tail of the sequence fits TRBJ2-7 better, so the J call may be wrong. Material: peripheral blood, obtained from a patient treated with radiotherapy plus ipilimumab. CDR3 DNA sequence: TGCGCCAGCAGCCCCCGGACTGGGACCTACGAGCAGTACTTC. Translation gives CASSPRTGTYEQYF.